These 28 T cell receptor beta chains share one sample of origin, sequenced in a study of cytomegalovirus exposure and HLA in healthy donors. A multiplex PCR was run with 60 Vbeta primers and 13 Jbeta primers. Measured with immunoSEQ multiplex PCR; TCRdb has only the in-frame clones, and not every one. This table has about 130,000 clones, roughly three fifths appearing once. The sequencing input was PBMCs. The source of these receptors is a middle-aged woman in good health and CMV-seronegative.

As to this clone: Other DNA sequences from this sample encode an identical CDR3 as well. The gene calls are TRBV7-9 and TRBJ1-1; 7 nucleotides line up with TRBD1. Trimming at V came to 6 bases and at J to 1 base, leaving 5 bases not matched to a gene. This CDR3 has 14 residues. Germline values: CDR1 SEHNR, CDR2 FQNEAQ (reference sequence). Written as DNA, the CDR3 is TGTGCCAGCAGTATAGGGGGCGCGAACACTGAAGCTTTCTTT. Its protein is CASSIGGANTEAFF.

The J gene is TRBJ1-1, the V gene TRBV6-4, with D unclear. This CDR3 has 13 amino acids. Germline V gene sequence: CDR1 MRHNA, CDR2 SNTAGT. The V end lost 5 bases, the J end lost 0 bases, and 7 bases lay between the germline ends. The CDR3 is CASSFDMNTEAFF. CDR3 nucleotide sequence: TGTGCCAGCAGTTTCGACATGAACACTGAAGCTTTCTTT.

The rearrangement links TRBV10-1 to TRBJ2-1; 10 positions match TRBD2. CDR3 length: 15 amino acids. Germline CDR1 and CDR2: WNHNN and SYGVQD (reference sequence). V lost 4 bases to trimming and J lost 9 bases; unmatched junction nucleotides: 9. Here the CDR3 reads CASSGFLAGVSEQFF. The CDR3 DNA follows: TGCGCCAGCAGTGGATTCCTAGCGGGGGTTAGTGAGCAGTTCTTC.

The chain is built from TRBV25-1 and TRBJ2-2; D gene ambiguous. Per germline, CDR1 MGHDK and CDR2 SYGVNS. V was shortened by 2 bases and J by 5 bases, with 6 bases between the two germline ends. The CDR3 length is 13 residues. The CDR3 bases are TGTGCCAGCAGTGAACCCGGGACCGGGGAGCTGTTTTTT. The encoded protein is CASSEPGTGELFF. Full variable domain (missing parts from reference TRBV25-1 and TRBJ2-2): EADIYQTPRYLVIGTGKKITLECSQTMGHDKMYWYQQDPGMELHLIHYSYGVNSTEKGDLSSESTVSRIRTEHFPLTLESARPSHTSQYLCASSEPGTGELFFGEGSRLTVL.

The chain joins TRBV28 to TRBJ1-1; weak D call: TRBD1 (5 bases). Deletions cut 3 bases from V and 5 bases from J, with 28 bases between. The CDR3 sequence is 19 residues long. The germline V gene has CDR1 MDHEN and CDR2 SYDVKM. This CDR3 is CASSFADTLPLNRKTEAFF. DNA for the CDR3: TGTGCCAGCAGTTTTGCGGACACACTACCCTTGAACAGGAAGACTGAAGCTTTCTTT. Using reference TRBV28 and TRBJ1-1 for the parts outside the CDR3, the full variable domain is DVKVTQSSRYLVKRTGEKVFLECVQDMDHENMFWYRQDPGLGLRLIYFSYDVKMKEKGDIPEGYSVSREKKERFSLILESASTNQTSMYLCASSFADTLPLNRKTEAFFGQGTRLTVV.

Only one count was recorded for this clone. The J gene is TRBJ1-5, the V gene TRBV7-2; unclear D gene. V lost 6 bases, J lost 4 bases, and 7 bases lay in between. CDR3 size: 12 residues. Germline CDR1 and CDR2: SGHTA and FQGNSA. CDR3 sequence (DNA): TGTGCCAGCAGTCAGAGGAATCAGCCCCAGCATTTT. It encodes CASSQRNQPQHF.

The gene calls are TRBV9 and TRBJ1-4; the D is unclear. This CDR3 region has 17 residues. The V gene lost 8 bases and the J gene lost 7 bases, with 27 bases spanning the gap. Germline V gives CDR1 SGDLS, CDR2 YYNGEE. CDR3 residues: CASAFGDGILSGEKLFF. The CDR3 nucleotides read TGTGCCAGTGCGTTCGGGGATGGGATTTTGAGCGGTGAAAAACTGTTTTTT. Based on the CDR3 plus reference TRBV9 and TRBJ1-4, the full variable domain is DSGVTQTPKHLITATGQRVTLRCSPRSGDLSVYWYQQSLDQGLQFLIQYYNGEERAKGNILERFSAQQFPDLHSELNLSSLELGDSALYFCASAFGDGILSGEKLFFGSGTQLSVL.

The V call is TRBV7-3, the J call TRBJ2-5, with D maybe TRBD2 (7 bases). The CDR3 is 15 amino acids. V shed 3 bases and J shed 5 bases, with 16 bases lying between them. Germline CDR1 and CDR2: SGHTA and FQGTGA. In DNA form, the CDR3 reads TGTGCCAGCAGCTTCAAGGGGGGGAGGGCGGAGACCCAGTACTTC. Residues: CASSFKGGRAETQYF.

The chain joins TRBV7-6 to TRBJ2-1; 15 bases fit TRBD2. The germline gives CDR1 SGHVS, CDR2 FNYEAQ. Losses at the gene ends were 4 bases for V and 10 bases for J; bases not matched to a gene: 11. This CDR3 has 17 amino acids. CDR3 protein: CASSSRIGLAGGNEQFF. The CDR3 DNA reads TGTGCCAGCAGCTCGCGCATTGGACTAGCGGGGGGGAACGAGCAGTTCTTC.

DNA for the CDR3: TGTGCCAGCAGTTACTCGAGGGCAGATACGCAGTATTTT. This encodes CASSYSRADTQYF. This rearrangement joins TRBV6-5 to TRBJ2-3, with D tentatively TRBD2 (5 bases). Germline lookup yields CDR1 MNHEY and CDR2 SVGAGI. V gave up 0 bases and J gave up 4 bases, with 5 bases separating them. This CDR3 comprises 13 residues.

The CDR3 region is CASSLGRPASMNTEAFF. CDR3 nucleotides: TGTGCCAGCAGCTTAGGGCGCCCCGCAAGCATGAACACTGAAGCTTTCTTT. The chain employs TRBV13 and TRBJ1-1; D unclear. The CDR3 is made up of 17 amino acids. CDR1 and CDR2 (germline): PRHDT, FYEKMQ (reference sequence). The ends were cut back, 0 bases at V and 0 bases at J, with 14 bases in the middle.

The chain employs TRBV6-6 and TRBJ1-4, with D unresolved. V was shortened by 4 bases and J by 8 bases, with 11 bases between the two germline ends. Looked up from germline, CDR1 is MNHNY and CDR2 is SVGAGI (reference sequence). CDR3 length: 13 amino acids. The CDR3 DNA reads TGTGCCAGCAGTTCTCCGGAGAACGAAAAACTGTTTTTT. The encoded protein is CASSSPENEKLFF.

The chain employs TRBV4-3 and TRBJ1-4; D perhaps matches TRBD1 (6 bases). The V gene lost 4 bases and the J gene lost 3 bases, with 9 bases spanning the gap. CDR1 LGHNA and CDR2 YSLEER come from the germline V gene. The CDR3 is made up of 14 amino acids. CDR3 in amino acids: CASSLQGPNEKLFF. The CDR3 nucleotides are TGCGCCAGCAGCCTACAGGGACCTAATGAAAAACTGTTTTTT.

This chain joins TRBV4-2 and TRBJ2-1, with 10 bases aligning to TRBD2. The CDR3 spans 21 residues. Germline V gene lookup returns CDR1 LGHNA and CDR2 YNFKEQ. V lost 0 bases to trimming and J lost 8 bases; unmatched junction nucleotides: 22. This CDR3 reads CASSQDSRPRAGGPPNDEQFF. As DNA, the CDR3 is TGTGCCAGCAGCCAAGACAGTCGACCTAGAGCGGGGGGGCCTCCGAACGATGAGCAGTTCTTC.

The rearrangement joins TRBV10-2 to TRBJ1-5, with 9 bases that match TRBD1. This CDR3 region has 13 residues. Germline assignment: CDR1 WSHSY and CDR2 SAAADI. Germline trimming cut 7 bases from V and 7 bases from J; bases unmatched to any gene: 5. The CDR3 reads CASTGTGRQPQHF. The DNA of the CDR3 is TGCGCCAGCACCGGGACAGGGCGGCAGCCCCAGCATTTT.

CDR3 loop: CASSVNPDGEDEKLFF. In nucleotides, the CDR3 is TGTGCCAGCAGCGTAAACCCCGACGGTGAGGATGAAAAACTGTTTTTT. This rearrangement joins TRBV9 to TRBJ1-4; D remains unclear. Trimming cost V 1 base and J 6 bases, with 16 bases left between them. This CDR3 spans 16 amino acids. CDR1 is SGDLS, CDR2 YYNGEE, per germline.

The chain uses TRBV6-5 and TRBJ1-1; a weak D match, TRBD1 (6 bases). Germline CDR1 is MNHEY and CDR2 is SVGAGI. The length of the CDR3 is 11 residues. V lost 9 bases and J lost 6, with 11 bases in between. The DNA of the CDR3 is TGTGCCAGTATGAGGACAGCTGAAGCTTTCTTT. Protein sequence: CASMRTAEAFF.

A few counts support this clone. This CDR3 reads CASSVEFPRGNTIYF. CDR3 DNA sequence: TGTGCCAGCAGCGTAGAGTTCCCCAGAGGAAACACCATATATTTT. This chain links TRBV9 with TRBJ1-3; D remains unclear. Per germline, CDR1 SGDLS and CDR2 YYNGEE. V shed 0 bases and J shed 4 bases, with 11 bases lying between them. The CDR3 sequence is 15 residues long. Using reference TRBV9 and TRBJ1-3 for the parts outside the CDR3, the full variable domain is DSGVTQTPKHLITATGQRVTLRCSPRSGDLSVYWYQQSLDQGLQFLIQYYNGEERAKGNILERFSAQQFPDLHSELNLSSLELGDSALYFCASSVEFPRGNTIYFGEGSWLTVV.

This clone has more than one count but fewer than ten. The CDR3 protein is CASSFQGRNTDTQYF. DNA for the CDR3: TGTGCCAGCAGCTTTCAGGGAAGGAACACAGATACGCAGTATTTT. V gene TRBV5-6 combines with J gene TRBJ2-3; D perhaps matches TRBD1 (5 bases). V was trimmed by 2 bases and J by 2 bases, leaving 12 bases between them. The germline V gene has CDR1 SGHDT and CDR2 YYEEEE. This CDR3 contains 15 residues.

This chain connects TRBV7-2 to TRBJ2-1; a possible D gene is TRBD1 (5 bases). The CDR3 extends over 13 amino acids. Germline assignment: CDR1 SGHTA and CDR2 FQGNSA. V gave up 5 bases and J gave up 9 bases, with 14 bases separating them. The CDR3 bases are TGTGCCAGCAGCAGGGGTCGCTGGGCTGAGCAGTTCTTC. Amino acid sequence: CASSRGRWAEQFF.

The V gene is TRBV9, the J gene TRBJ2-1; TRBD1 matches 11 bases. Trimming removed 3 bases from V and 8 bases from J; junction bases left unmatched: 4. The CDR3 spans 14 residues. The V gene's germline CDR1 is SGDLS and CDR2 YYNGEE. The CDR3 DNA reads as TGTGCCAGCAGCGGCCGGACAGGGGGCGATGAGCAGTTCTTC. As protein: CASSGRTGGDEQFF.

The chain couples TRBV10-2 to TRBJ2-5; tentatively, D is TRBD2 (6 bases). This CDR3 is built from 16 residues. Germline V lookup: CDR1 WSHSY, CDR2 SAAADI. The germline V and J ends were trimmed by 3 bases and 2 bases, with 16 bases remaining between them. The CDR3 bases are TGCGCCAGCAGTGACCCCCGGTGGGGGGTACAAGAGACCCAGTACTTC. Translation gives CASSDPRWGVQETQYF.

This clone appeared many times. The V and J genes are TRBV6-1 and TRBJ1-1; D not resolved. Trimming took 1 base from V and 8 from J, leaving 5 bases between them. Germline CDR1 MNHNS, CDR2 SASEGT. This CDR3 is built from 11 residues. This CDR3 is CASSEVAEAFF. CDR3 coding DNA: TGTGCCAGCAGTGAAGTCGCGGAAGCTTTCTTT.

V and J are TRBV5-1 and TRBJ1-4, with 7 bases aligning to TRBD1. The CDR3 loop spans 14 amino acids. V gave up 4 bases and J gave up 4 bases; unmatched junction bases: 4. From germline, CDR1 is SGHRS and CDR2 YFSETQ. CDR3 sequence (DNA): TGCGCCAGCAGCAAGGACAGGATTAATGAAAAACTGTTTTTT. This sequence encodes CASSKDRINEKLFF. Full variable domain (rest looked up from reference TRBV5-1 and TRBJ1-4): KAGVTQTPRYLIKTRGQQVTLSCSPISGHRSVSWYQQTPGQGLQFLFEYFSETQRNKGNFPGRFSGRQFSNSRSEMNVSTLELGDSALYLCASSKDRINEKLFFGSGTQLSVL.

The chain has TRBV18 and TRBJ2-3, with 8 bases lining up with TRBD2. After removal of 4 bases from V and 6 bases from J, the junction contained 6 bases not matched to a gene. Germline lookup yields CDR1 KGHSH and CDR2 LQKENI. The CDR3 length is 14 residues. CDR3 amino acids: CASSLAGLWDTQYF. The DNA of the CDR3 is TGTGCCAGCTCACTAGCGGGGCTCTGGGATACGCAGTATTTT.

DNA of the CDR3: TGTGCCAGCAGCTTGCAGGGATACTACGAGCAGTACTTC. Its translation: CASSLQGYYEQYF. This chain links TRBV5-6 with TRBJ2-7; a possible D gene is TRBD1 (5 bases). Looked up from germline, CDR1 is SGHDT and CDR2 is YYEEEE. CDR3 length: 13 residues. Trimming cost V 1 base and J 3 bases, with 8 bases left between them.

This sequence joins TRBV6-1 and TRBJ1-2; TRBD1 aligns across 9 bases. Germline V CDR1 and CDR2: MNHNS, SASEGT. With 6 bases clipped from V and 6 bases from J, the junction kept 2 bases outside the gene matches. The CDR3 runs to 12 residues. The DNA of the CDR3 is TGTGCCAGCAGGGGGACAGGGCATGGCTACACCTTC. This sequence encodes CASRGTGHGYTF.

The rearrangement joins TRBV5-4 to TRBJ1-3; 9 bases map to TRBD1. This CDR3 has 13 amino acids. Germline V gene lookup returns CDR1 SGHNT and CDR2 YYREEE (reference sequence). After removal of 8 bases from V and 2 bases from J, the junction contained 2 bases not matched to a gene. Written as DNA, the CDR3 is TGTGCCAGTTGGGACAGGGCTGGAAACACCATATATTTT. This translates into CASWDRAGNTIYF.